Below are 3 T cell receptor beta chains sequenced from a single sample in a study of post-analysis software for immune sequencing data. Study-wide results and limits: Roughly five TRBV segments appeared more often in patients than in controls, and TRBV5-6, TRBV5-1 and TRBV20-1 were among these.

Their antigens remain unidentified. cDNA libraries for TCR beta contained unique molecular identifiers. In TCRdb, the PCR reads were re-called with MiXCR into one record per CDR3 protein. The sample yields fewer than 850,000 distinct CDR3 sequences, approximately 30% seen once. Specimen: blood. The receptors were gathered from a girl between 10 and 17 years old with multiple sclerosis.

The CDR3 region is CSVEGRSGGYEQYF. The CDR3 DNA follows: TGCAGCGTTGAGGGCCGTTCCGGGGGGTACGAGCAGTACTTC. V and J are TRBV29-1 and TRBJ2-5; 7 bases map to TRBD2. TRBJ2-7 matches the DNA end more closely, so the J call is doubtful. This CDR3 comprises 14 residues. Germline lookup yields CDR1 SQVTM and CDR2 ANQGSEA.

V gene TRBV5-1 combines with J gene TRBJ2-1, with 8 bases matching TRBD2. The CDR3 has 12 residues. The germline CDR1 and CDR2 sequences are SGHRS and YFSETQ. Trimming removed 2 bases from V and 14 bases from J; junction bases left unmatched: 6. In DNA, the CDR3 is TGCGCCAGCAGCTTAGCGGGAGTGGTCGAGTTCTTC. It specifies CASSLAGVVEFF.

The chain joins TRBV6-1 to TRBJ2-3; a weak D match, TRBD1 (6 bases). Trimming took off 2 bases at V and 3 bases at J, with 15 bases between the two ends. The CDR3 is made up of 16 amino acids. CDR1 is MNHNS and CDR2 is SASEGT in the germline V gene. The CDR3 nucleotides read TGTGCCAGCAGTGAACGTCAGGGGCTTTTAACAGATACGCAGTATTTT. It translates to CASSERQGLLTDTQYF.